Sequencing of this T cell receptor (beta chain) was carried out in a study of naive and memory T cell subsets. Study-level points and caveats: No ground truth validated the naive and memory repertoire findings. In naive cells, over 95% of TCR sequences were seen only once.

Germline assignment: CDR1 DFQATT and CDR2 SNEGSKA (reference sequence). V was pared by 8 bases and J by 1 base, with 12 bases between. The CDR3 is made up of 12 amino acids. CMV status came from CD4+ T cell IFNgamma after overnight CMV lysate stimulation of fresh PBMCs. Both TRBC1 and TRBC2 were covered by a beta constant-region primer of two equimolar oligonucleotides. Four rounds of PCR amplified the ligated cDNA using nested alpha and beta constant-region primers plus SP2. In TCRdb, the UMI-ligation and nested PCR reads were re-called with MiXCR into one record per CDR3 protein. The sample yields roughly 98,000 distinct CDR3 sequences, roughly 7% seen once. This clonotype was observed a few times. Its matching antigen is unknown.

The clonotype was recovered from a human donor in good health. Sequences were obtained from central memory CD4+ T cells from blood. V is TRBV20-1 and J is TRBJ2-7; D is possibly TRBD2 (5 bases). CDR3 protein: CSTSGKSYEQYF. CDR3 DNA: TGCAGTACCAGCGGAAAATCCTACGAGCAGTACTTC.